Presented here are 24 T cell receptor beta chains from one specimen sequenced in a study of patients and donors after allogeneic stem cell transplantation. Using its own MiXCR run on the RT-PCR reads, TCRdb lists one record per CDR3 protein. The sample contains 900,000 to 1,000,000 distinct CDR3 sequences, 15% to 20% of which appear only once. Sequencing was done on a sample of blood, either unsorted or a sorted T cell fraction (not recorded which). The receptors come from a human donor who was either an allogeneic HSCT recipient or a stem cell or donor lymphocyte infusion donor (not recorded which). It is not recorded whose cells these are; they may come from a transplant donor.

This clonotype came up a few times. The gene calls are TRBV6-1 and TRBJ1-5; unclear D gene. Germline CDR1 is MNHNS and CDR2 is SASEGT. The CDR3 runs 15 residues. Trimming shortened V by 2 bases and J by 2 bases, and 10 bases separated the two germline ends. The CDR3 sequence is CASSEWEGGNQPQHF. In nucleotides, the CDR3 is TGTGCCAGCAGTGAATGGGAGGGAGGCAATCAGCCCCAGCATTTT.

This clonotype was observed a few times. The genes are TRBV4-1 and TRBJ1-1, with 8 bases that match TRBD1. Germline V lookup: CDR1 MGHRA, CDR2 YSYEKL. J was trimmed by 1 base and V by 0 bases; bases with no gene match: 13. The CDR3 covers 19 residues. The CDR3 region has the DNA TGCGCCAGCAGCCAAGATTCCGGACAGGGCGGTATCCGGAACACTGAAGCTTTCTTT. This encodes CASSQDSGQGGIRNTEAFF.

The rearrangement links TRBV5-1 to TRBJ2-7; D may correspond to TRBD1 or TRBD2 (5 bases each). V was shortened by 5 bases and J by 2 bases, with 11 bases between the two germline ends. This CDR3 contains 13 residues. The germline CDR1 and CDR2 sequences are SGHRS and YFSETQ. CDR3 protein: CASSRGEPYEQYF. The CDR3, as DNA: TGCGCCAGCAGTAGAGGGGAACCCTACGAGCAGTACTTC. The variable domain in full, with the rest retrieved from reference TRBV5-1 and TRBJ2-7, is KAGVTQTPRYLIKTRGQQVTLSCSPISGHRSVSWYQQTPGQGLQFLFEYFSETQRNKGNFPGRFSGRQFSNSRSEMNVSTLELGDSALYLCASSRGEPYEQYFGPGTRLTVT.

The V and J genes are TRBV12-3 or TRBV12-4 and TRBJ2-1, with TRBD1 matching over 10 bases. J was trimmed by 6 bases and V by 5 bases; bases with no gene match: 4. The CDR3 consists of 14 residues. CDR3 sequence reads: CASSMDRGSNEQFF. The CDR3 DNA is TGTGCCAGCAGTATGGACAGGGGGAGCAATGAGCAGTTCTTC.

The chain recombines TRBV19 with TRBJ2-5; unclear D gene. The CDR3 covers 13 residues. Germline V gene sequence: CDR1 LNHDA, CDR2 SQIVND (reference sequence). V lost 1 base, J lost 3 bases, and 6 bases lay in between. CDR3 amino acids: CASSIGAKETQYF. In DNA form, the CDR3 reads TGTGCCAGTAGTATAGGGGCGAAAGAGACCCAGTACTTC.

This clonotype was observed a handful of times. V gene TRBV28 combines with J gene TRBJ1-2; a possible D gene is TRBD1 (6 bases). The V gene's germline CDR1 is MDHEN and CDR2 SYDVKM. This CDR3 is 16 amino acids long. Deletions cut 7 bases from V and 0 bases from J, with 18 bases between. DNA of the CDR3: TGTGCCAGCACCGACGTAGGACAGAGAACTAACTATGGCTACACCTTC. This encodes CASTDVGQRTNYGYTF.

The chain couples TRBV10-3 to TRBJ1-6, with D perhaps TRBD1 (6 bases). Trimming stripped 3 bases from V and 8 bases from J, with 11 bases between. This CDR3 region has 14 residues. In germline, CDR1 is ENHRY, CDR2 SYGVKD. The CDR3 protein is CAISDGGQYSPLHF. The CDR3 DNA is TGTGCCATCAGTGACGGCGGACAGTATTCACCCCTCCACTTT.

The chain carries TRBV28 and TRBJ1-2; TRBD1 might be the D (6 bases). The germline V gene encodes CDR1 MDHEN and CDR2 SYDVKM. V lost 6 bases, J lost 6 bases, and 14 bases lay in between. The CDR3 is made up of 13 amino acids. CDR3 DNA sequence: TGTGCCAGCAGCCCGCTAAGACAGGATGGCTACACCTTC. Protein sequence: CASSPLRQDGYTF.

This clonotype was recorded a few times. The chain is built from TRBV7-3 and TRBJ2-1, with TRBD1 matching 10 bases. The length of the CDR3 is 16 residues. After removal of 5 bases from V and 1 base from J, the junction contained 5 bases not matched to a gene. The V gene's germline CDR1 is SGHTA and CDR2 FQGTGA. CDR3 residues: CASSDRDRGSYNEQFF. The CDR3 DNA follows: TGTGCCAGCAGCGACAGGGACAGGGGATCCTACAATGAGCAGTTCTTC.

The chain combines TRBV4-1 with TRBJ2-6; unclear D gene. Between the trimmed V and J ends, which lost 4 bases and 0 bases, there was a span of 10 bases. The CDR3 consists of 16 residues. Germline CDR1 is MGHRA and CDR2 is YSYEKL. CDR3 sequence reads: CASSRVGPSGANVLTF. CDR3 nucleotides: TGCGCCAGCAGCCGAGTAGGCCCCTCTGGGGCCAACGTCCTGACTTTC.

This clonotype was seen only a few times. V gene TRBV20-1 combines with J gene TRBJ2-7; D is perhaps TRBD1 (5 bases). This CDR3 is 13 amino acids long. From germline, CDR1 is DFQATT and CDR2 SNEGSKA (reference sequence). V lost 3 bases, J lost 2 bases, and 11 bases lay in between. CDR3 amino acids: CSASRPGTYEQYF. The CDR3, as DNA: TGCAGTGCTAGTCGTCCAGGGACCTACGAGCAGTACTTC.

Only a few counts were recorded for this clonotype. The chain uses TRBV12-3 or TRBV12-4 and TRBJ2-7; 9 nucleotides line up with TRBD2. Losses at the gene ends were 5 bases for V and 4 bases for J; bases not matched to a gene: 18. The CDR3 is 18 residues long. The CDR3 region has the DNA TGTGCCAGCAGTCCCCGGGTCGAAAGTAGCGGGGGCCTTTACGAGCAGTACTTC. Encoded protein: CASSPRVESSGGLYEQYF.

This clonotype appeared a few times. The V gene is TRBV5-1, the J gene TRBJ2-5; perhaps TRBD2 as D (6 bases). V was trimmed by 4 bases and J by 5 bases, leaving 12 bases between them. The CDR3 runs to 13 residues. Germline loops: CDR1 SGHRS, CDR2 YFSETQ. The CDR3 DNA is TGCGCCAGCAGCCCGTGGGGGGAGGAGACCCAGTACTTC. Translating gives CASSPWGEETQYF. The variable domain in full, with the rest retrieved from reference TRBV5-1 and TRBJ2-5, is KAGVTQTPRYLIKTRGQQVTLSCSPISGHRSVSWYQQTPGQGLQFLFEYFSETQRNKGNFPGRFSGRQFSNSRSEMNVSTLELGDSALYLCASSPWGEETQYFGPGTRLLVL.

This clonotype occurred a few times. V is TRBV10-3 and J is TRBJ2-7; possibly TRBD1 for D (5 bases). Trimming stripped 5 bases from V and 0 bases from J, with 11 bases between. The CDR3 runs 14 residues. Germline lookup yields CDR1 ENHRY and CDR2 SYGVKD. The CDR3 bases are TGTGCCATCAGTAGAGAAGGGGTCTCCTACGAGCAGTACTTC. It is translated as CAISREGVSYEQYF.

This clonotype was seen a few times. J is TRBJ2-4 and V is TRBV4-2; weak D call: TRBD2 (6 bases). CDR1 LGHNA and CDR2 YNFKEQ come from the germline V gene. The V end lost 1 base, the J end lost 7 bases, and 20 bases lay between the germline ends. The CDR3 is 17 amino acids. CDR3 DNA sequence: TGTGCCAGCAGCCAAGGAAGTAGTCGGGAGAGTTCCAACATTCAGTACTTC. Translating gives CASSQGSSRESSNIQYF.

The chain has TRBV5-1 and TRBJ2-7; D gene uncertain. The V gene's germline CDR1 is SGHRS and CDR2 YFSETQ. V dropped 3 bases and J dropped 3 bases, with 19 bases sitting between them. The CDR3 contains 16 residues. CDR3 sequence reads: CASSSLFDRGNYEQYF. As DNA, the CDR3 is TGCGCCAGCAGCTCCCTTTTCGACCGAGGTAACTACGAGCAGTACTTC.

This clonotype was seen only a few times. One end of the junction fails to match germline, which may point to a read error. The chain carries TRBV20-1 and TRBJ2-4; D uncertain. Looked up from germline, CDR1 is DFQATT and CDR2 is SNEGSKA (reference sequence). This CDR3 region has 10 residues. This CDR3 is CSPAGPSNVF. The CDR3 nucleotides are TGCAGTCCAGCTGGCCCCTCTAATGTCTTC.

The DNA for the CDR3 is TGTGCCAGCAGTTTACCCCGCGGGACAGGAAAATACGAGCAGTACTTC. As protein: CASSLPRGTGKYEQYF. The V gene is TRBV12-3 or TRBV12-4, the J gene TRBJ2-7, with 8 bases identical to TRBD1. The CDR3 runs 16 residues. The V gene end was trimmed by 2 bases and the J gene end by 4 bases; junction bases not matched to a gene: 10.

This clonotype occurred a few times. V usage is TRBV12-3 or TRBV12-4 and J usage is TRBJ2-1, with 11 bases matching TRBD2. V lost 7 bases and J lost 0; bases outside the gene matches: 11. The CDR3 has 18 residues. The CDR3 spells CASKPPRLAGTSYNEQFF. The CDR3 DNA sequence: TGTGCCAGCAAACCTCCTCGACTAGCGGGAACCTCCTACAATGAGCAGTTCTTC.

In its sample, this clonotype was seen a few times. V is TRBV18 and J is TRBJ2-1, with a tentative D call TRBD2 (6 bases). The CDR3 sequence is 16 residues long. V was shortened by 4 bases and J by 3 bases, with 16 bases between the two germline ends. The V gene's germline CDR1 is KGHSH and CDR2 LQKENI. The CDR3 DNA is TGTGCCAGCTCACAAACGTTACGGGAGTACTACAATGAGCAGTTCTTC. It specifies CASSQTLREYYNEQFF.

This clonotype was counted many times. J is TRBJ1-1 and V is TRBV12-3 or TRBV12-4, with D hard to call. There are 12 residues in the CDR3. Trimming left V 0 bases short and J 7 bases short, with 6 bases between. This chain's CDR3 is CASSLAAGEAFF. For the CDR3, the DNA is TGTGCCAGCAGTTTAGCAGCAGGTGAAGCTTTCTTT.

This clonotype was recorded many times. DNA of the CDR3: TGTGCCAGTAGGGACACATACAATGAGCAGTTCTTC. This translates into CASRDTYNEQFF. V is TRBV6-5 and J is TRBJ2-1; a weak D match, TRBD1 (6 bases). Trimming removed 9 bases from V and 4 bases from J, with 10 bases in between. This CDR3 region has 12 residues. In germline, CDR1 is MNHEY, CDR2 SVGAGI.

This chain joins TRBV7-9 and TRBJ1-3; 9 bases match TRBD1. This CDR3 comprises 16 residues. Germline-derived CDR1 and CDR2 are SEHNR and FQNEAQ (reference sequence). V trimming: 5 bases; J trimming: 0 bases; junction bases outside the gene matches: 5. CDR3 bases: TGTGCCAGCAGCCCAACGACAGGGGGCTCTGGAAACACCATATATTTT. This codes for CASSPTTGGSGNTIYF.

The gene calls are TRBV12-3 or TRBV12-4 and TRBJ2-7; 11 bases are shared with TRBD2. The CDR3 sequence is 14 residues long. Unmatched junction bases numbered 6, after V lost 6 bases and J lost 5 bases. The CDR3 protein is CASSLAGGPHEQYF. CDR3 bases: TGTGCCAGCAGCCTAGCGGGGGGTCCCCACGAGCAGTACTTC.